The 17 T cell receptor beta chains presented below share a single source sample, sequenced in a study of blood T cells in healthy people across ages. A second PCR, run for roughly 7 to 12 cycles, used a sample-barcoded 5' primer plus a J-beta primer mix. MiXCR, run by TCRdb on the 5' RACE reads, gives a single entry per CDR3 protein. The sample lists 1.2 million to 1.5 million distinct CDR3 sequences, approximately 40% occurring once. The sequencing sample was made of blood. The receptors here all came from a woman aged 18-29 years in good health.

The rearrangement joins TRBV4-1 to TRBJ1-2; 8 positions match TRBD1. CDR1 is MGHRA and CDR2 is YSYEKL in the germline V gene. J was trimmed by 5 bases and V by 3 bases; bases with no gene match: 8. The CDR3 has 15 residues. CDR3 sequence (DNA): TGCGCCAGCAGCCAGCGTACAGGGGGAGGGTATGGCTACACCTTC. Amino acid sequence: CASSQRTGGGYGYTF.

This clonotype was seen more than once but under ten times. The chain couples TRBV29-1 to TRBJ2-5; 13 nucleotides align to TRBD2. The CDR3 loop spans 15 amino acids. The junction had 6 bases not matched to a gene; V was cut back by 4 bases and J by 4 bases. Germline V gene sequence: CDR1 SQVTM, CDR2 ANQGSEA. The CDR3 is CSVAPRLAGGETQYF. The DNA for the CDR3 is TGCAGCGTTGCCCCTAGACTAGCGGGAGGAGAGACCCAGTACTTC. The full variable domain, completed using reference TRBV29-1 and TRBJ2-5, is SAVISQKPSRDICQRGTSLTIQCQVDSQVTMMFWYRQQPGQSLTLIATANQGSEATYESGFVIDKFPISRPNLTFSTLTVSNMSPEDSSIYLCSVAPRLAGGETQYFGPGTRLLVL.

This clonotype was seen more than once but under ten times. The DNA is left out, because the CDR3 cannot be placed on it with certainty; the CDR3 is given as TCRdb lists it. V usage is TRBV21-1 and J usage is TRBJ2-2; the table names TRBD1, a call not compared with the DNA. TRBV21-1 is annotated as a pseudogene. The CDR3 length is 18 residues, termini included. CDR3 sequence: CASSKWGSGTGYFGELFF.

This clonotype was counted a few times. The CDR3 loop reads CASSFGVLGYTF. In DNA form, the CDR3 reads TGTGCCAGCAGCTTTGGGGTCCTGGGCTACACCTTC. The V and J genes are TRBV7-2 and TRBJ1-2; D remains ambiguous. Trimming took off 3 bases at V and 8 bases at J, with 10 bases between the two ends. The germline gives CDR1 SGHTA, CDR2 FQGNSA. The CDR3 consists of 12 residues.

The rearrangement joins TRBV12-3 or TRBV12-4 to TRBJ1-5, with D tentatively TRBD1 (6 bases). This CDR3 comprises 19 residues. V lost 0 bases, J lost 5 bases, and 23 bases lay in between. The CDR3 DNA sequence: TGTGCCAGCAGTTTAGCGCCTCCGGGGGCGAACCTTGGATATCAGCCCCAGCATTTT. It is translated as CASSLAPPGANLGYQPQHF.

V gene TRBV20-1 combines with J gene TRBJ2-1; possibly TRBD2 for D (6 bases). The V gene lost 3 bases and the J gene lost 13 bases, with 28 bases spanning the gap. Germline CDR1 reads DFQATT; CDR2 reads SNEGSKA (reference sequence). The CDR3 totals 16 residues. CDR3 region: CSASSGGSGGEETQFF. For the CDR3, the DNA is TGCAGTGCTAGCTCCGGGGGTAGCGGAGGTGAAGAGACCCAGTTCTTC.

The CDR3 sequence: CASSSRGSGSSYEQYF. The CDR3 DNA is TGTGCCAGCAGTTCCCGGGGTAGCGGGAGCTCCTACGAGCAGTACTTC. The V call is TRBV12-3 or TRBV12-4, the J call TRBJ2-7; 9 bases line up with TRBD2. CDR3 length: 16 amino acids. J lost 0 bases, V lost 4 bases, and 7 bases had no gene match.

The chain uses TRBV20-1 and TRBJ2-5, with a tentative D call TRBD2 (5 bases). The J call could be wrong; TRBJ2-1 is a better fit for the DNA end. Per germline, CDR1 DFQATT and CDR2 SNEGSKA (reference sequence). This CDR3 spans 15 amino acids. The CDR3 loop is CSARDQQAAWETQFF. CDR3 in DNA: TGCAGTGCTAGAGATCAGCAGGCAGCATGGGAGACCCAGTTCTTC.

The chain combines TRBV3-1 with TRBJ2-3; 7 positions match TRBD2. The ends lost 2 bases at V and 0 bases at J; junction bases unmatched: 8. Germline-derived CDR1 and CDR2 are LGHDT and YNNKEL (reference sequence). The CDR3 spans 17 residues. CDR3 nucleotide sequence: TGTGCCAGCAGCCAAAAGGAACTAGCGATTAGCACAGATACGCAGTATTTT. Amino acids: CASSQKELAISTDTQYF.

This clonotype was detected a few times. The chain combines TRBV7-2 with TRBJ2-7, with 7 bases identical to TRBD2. V shed 4 bases and J 5 bases; nucleotides not matched to a gene: 8. Germline lookup yields CDR1 SGHTA and CDR2 FQGNSA. This CDR3 region has 14 residues. CDR3 loop: CASSSAGNLDEQYF. CDR3 nucleotides: TGTGCCAGCAGCTCAGCGGGAAACCTAGACGAGCAGTACTTC.

The J gene is TRBJ2-5, the V gene TRBV28, with TRBD2 identical over 7 bases. The germline gives CDR1 MDHEN, CDR2 SYDVKM. Losses at the gene ends were 6 bases for V and 1 base for J; bases not matched to a gene: 20. There are 19 residues in the CDR3. CDR3 sequence reads: CASRPGFGSGANVQETQYF. CDR3 DNA: TGTGCCAGCAGGCCTGGCTTCGGCAGCGGGGCGAACGTCCAAGAGACCCAGTACTTC.

This clonotype has ten or more counts. The genes are TRBV4-1 and TRBJ2-7; D assignment may be TRBD1 or TRBD2 (5 bases each). Germline V lookup: CDR1 MGHRA, CDR2 YSYEKL. This CDR3 is built from 15 residues. Trimming cost V 1 base and J 2 bases, with 12 bases left between them. The CDR3 region is CASSQVGASAYEQYF. The CDR3 DNA reads TGCGCCAGCAGCCAAGTCGGGGCTAGTGCCTACGAGCAGTACTTC.

This sequence joins TRBV2 and TRBJ2-1; D is perhaps TRBD2 (5 bases). This CDR3 has 13 residues. Germline V gene data show CDR1 as SNHLY and CDR2 as FYNNEI. V was pared by 10 bases and J by 7 bases, with 17 bases between. Here the CDR3 reads CAIDTASTNEQFF. CDR3 coding DNA: TGTGCCATAGATACCGCTAGCACGAATGAGCAGTTCTTC.

This chain joins TRBV5-6 and TRBJ2-1; 10 bases map to TRBD1. The length of the CDR3 is 15 residues. V was clipped by 9 bases and J by 10 bases; unmatched bases: 16. The germline V gene encodes CDR1 SGHDT and CDR2 YYEEEE. CDR3: CATNGGTGAIYEQFF. CDR3 bases: TGTGCCACCAACGGAGGGACAGGGGCCATCTACGAGCAGTTCTTC.

The chain uses TRBV20-1 and TRBJ2-7; D assignment may be TRBD1 or TRBD2 (5 bases each). The CDR3 is 17 amino acids. From germline, CDR1 is DFQATT and CDR2 SNEGSKA (reference sequence). Trimming stripped 1 base from V and 2 bases from J, with 21 bases between. The CDR3 is CSARGGAIGTAPYEQYF. The CDR3 DNA follows: TGCAGTGCTAGAGGGGGAGCGATAGGGACCGCTCCCTACGAGCAGTACTTC.

V gene TRBV5-1 combines with J gene TRBJ1-1; 7 bases align to TRBD1. V dropped 0 bases and J dropped 7; count of bases not matched to a gene: 6. Germline assignment: CDR1 SGHRS and CDR2 YFSETQ. The CDR3 is 14 residues long. The CDR3 nucleotides are TGCGCCAGCAGCTTGGACAGGGGCGGGAATGAAGCTTTCTTT. Its protein product is CASSLDRGGNEAFF.

The V and J genes are TRBV27 and TRBJ1-2; D might be TRBD1 (5 bases). CDR1 and CDR2 from the germline V gene are MNHEY and SMNVEV (reference sequence). With 3 bases removed from V and 5 bases from J, the gap between germline ends came to 13 bases. The CDR3 contains 14 residues. CDR3 coding DNA: TGTGCCAGCAGTTTCAAGTCTGGGGGATATGGCTACACCTTC. It is translated as CASSFKSGGYGYTF.